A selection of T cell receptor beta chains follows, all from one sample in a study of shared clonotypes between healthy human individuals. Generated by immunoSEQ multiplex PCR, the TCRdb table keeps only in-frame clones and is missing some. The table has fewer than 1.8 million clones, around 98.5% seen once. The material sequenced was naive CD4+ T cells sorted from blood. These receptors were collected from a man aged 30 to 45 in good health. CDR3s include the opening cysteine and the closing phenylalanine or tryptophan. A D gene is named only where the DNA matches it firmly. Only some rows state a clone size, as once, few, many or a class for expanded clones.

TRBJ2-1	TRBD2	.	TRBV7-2	CASSLALVGGRGAREQFF	TGTGCCAGCAGCTTAGCCCTTGTAGGCGGGAGGGGAGCCCGGGAGCAGTTCTTC
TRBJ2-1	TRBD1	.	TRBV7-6	CASSLGQGIYNEQFF	TGTGCCAGCAGCTTGGGACAGGGGATTTACAATGAGCAGTTCTTC
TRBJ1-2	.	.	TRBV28	CASMKDGNYGYTF	TGTGCCAGCATGAAGGATGGTAACTATGGCTACACCTTC
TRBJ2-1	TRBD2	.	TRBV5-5	CASSASGGTYNEQFF	TGTGCCAGCAGCGCCTCCGGGGGGACTTACAATGAGCAGTTCTTC
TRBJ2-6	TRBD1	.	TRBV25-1	CASSEFRGMSGANVLTF	TGTGCCAGCAGTGAATTCAGGGGGATGTCTGGGGCCAACGTCCTGACTTTC
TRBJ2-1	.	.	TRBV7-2	CASSLIGTSNNEQFF	TGTGCCAGCAGCTTAATTGGGACGTCGAACAATGAGCAGTTCTTC
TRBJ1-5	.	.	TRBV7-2	CASSFATNQPQHF	TGTGCCAGCAGCTTCGCCACAAATCAGCCCCAGCATTTT
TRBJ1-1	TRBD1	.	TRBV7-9	CASSQGQAIAEAFF	TGTGCCAGCAGCCAGGGACAGGCTATCGCTGAAGCTTTCTTT
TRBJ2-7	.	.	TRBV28	CASSPGPGKKDGEQYF	TGTGCCAGCAGCCCGGGACCGGGAAAAAAAGACGGTGAGCAGTACTTC
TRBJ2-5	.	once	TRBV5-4	CASRGISETQYF	TGTGCCAGCCGGGGAATTAGCGAGACCCAGTACTTC
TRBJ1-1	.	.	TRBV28	CASTRVYGSEAFF	TGTGCCAGCACCCGAGTTTACGGCTCTGAAGCTTTCTTT
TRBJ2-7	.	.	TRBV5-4	CASSLGVLTTEQYF	TGTGCCAGCAGCTTGGGTGTTCTGACGACCGAGCAGTACTTC
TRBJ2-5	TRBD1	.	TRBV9	CASSVGQGETQYF	TGTGCCAGCAGCGTAGGACAGGGGGAGACCCAGTACTTC
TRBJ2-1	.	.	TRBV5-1	CASSPRVGEGNEQFF	TGCGCCAGCAGTCCGAGGGTGGGAGAAGGCAATGAGCAGTTCTTC
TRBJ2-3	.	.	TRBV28	CASSLLGKRGTDTQYF	TGTGCCAGCAGTTTGCTCGGCAAAAGGGGCACAGATACGCAGTATTTT
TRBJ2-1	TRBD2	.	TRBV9	CASSVVREGRGEQFF	TGTGCCAGCAGCGTAGTCCGGGAGGGGAGAGGTGAGCAGTTCTTC
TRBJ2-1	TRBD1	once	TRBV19	CASSTGQGGPTDEQFF	TGTGCCAGTAGTACGGGACAGGGGGGACCTACAGATGAGCAGTTCTTC
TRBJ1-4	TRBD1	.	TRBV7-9	CASSGGTAINEKLFF	TGTGCCAGCAGCGGCGGGACAGCAATTAATGAAAAACTGTTTTTT
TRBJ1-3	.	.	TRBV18	CASSQSNPSSGNTIYF	TGTGCCAGCTCCCAATCAAACCCGAGCTCTGGAAACACCATATATTTT
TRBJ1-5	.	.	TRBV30	CAWSEREQTRNQPQHF	TGTGCCTGGAGTGAAAGGGAACAGACTCGGAATCAGCCCCAGCATTTT
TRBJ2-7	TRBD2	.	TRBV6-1	CASSPSGRALGEQYF	TGTGCCAGCAGCCCTAGCGGGAGGGCCTTAGGAGAGCAGTACTTC
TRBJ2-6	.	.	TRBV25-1	CASSEAGPPSNVLTF	TGTGCCAGCAGTGAGGCAGGGCCCCCCTCCAACGTCCTGACTTTC
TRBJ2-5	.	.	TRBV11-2	CASSLASQRMFRTQYF	TGTGCCAGCAGCTTAGCTTCTCAGCGGATGTTTCGGACCCAGTACTTC
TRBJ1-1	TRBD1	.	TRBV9	CASSGGGTENTEAFF	TGTGCCAGCAGCGGGGGAGGGACAGAGAACACTGAAGCTTTCTTT
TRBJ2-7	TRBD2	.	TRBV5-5	CASSLSAGGPWQYF	TGTGCCAGCAGTTTGAGTGCGGGAGGCCCCTGGCAGTACTTC
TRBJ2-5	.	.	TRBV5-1	CASSLEVGVETQYF	TGCGCCAGCAGCTTGGAGGTGGGTGTCGAGACCCAGTACTTC
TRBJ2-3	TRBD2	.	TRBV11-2	CASSLRLAGVADTQYF	TGTGCCAGCAGCTTAAGACTAGCGGGAGTGGCAGATACGCAGTATTTT
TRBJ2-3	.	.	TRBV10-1	CASGASGTDTQYF	TGCGCTAGTGGGGCTAGCGGCACAGATACGCAGTATTTT
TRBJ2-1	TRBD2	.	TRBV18	CASSPQTSGSSYNEQFF	TGTGCCAGCTCACCACAAACTAGCGGGAGTTCCTACAATGAGCAGTTCTTC
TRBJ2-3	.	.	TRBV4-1	CASSQRIVGLSTDTQYF	TGCGCCAGCAGCCAACGAATAGTGGGTCTTAGCACAGATACGCAGTATTTT
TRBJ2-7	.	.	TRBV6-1	CASSESHIRERPLYEQYF	TGTGCCAGCAGTGAAAGTCATATCAGGGAAAGGCCTCTCTACGAGCAGTACTTC
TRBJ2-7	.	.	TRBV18	CASSPYRGGYEQYF	TGTGCCAGCTCACCTTATCGGGGAGGCTACGAGCAGTACTTC
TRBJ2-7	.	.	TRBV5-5	CASSLGPGSYEQYF	TGTGCCAGCAGCTTGGGCCCGGGATCCTACGAGCAGTACTTC
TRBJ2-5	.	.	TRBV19	CASSIWGSQETQYF	TGTGCCAGTAGTATATGGGGCAGCCAAGAGACCCAGTACTTC
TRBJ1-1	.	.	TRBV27	CASSPLRGMAFF	TGTGCCAGCAGTCCCCTCCGGGGCATGGCTTTCTTT
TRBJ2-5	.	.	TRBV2	CASRTQWGLKTQYF	TGTGCCAGCCGAACCCAGTGGGGGCTTAAGACCCAGTACTTC
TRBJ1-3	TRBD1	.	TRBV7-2	CASSRTGTGGSGNTIYF	TGTGCCAGCAGCCGAACCGGGACAGGGGGATCTGGAAACACCATATATTTT
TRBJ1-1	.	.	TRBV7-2	CASSLTIRGPVFMNTEAFF	TGTGCCAGCAGCTTAACAATTAGGGGACCGGTTTTCATGAACACTGAAGCTTTCTTT
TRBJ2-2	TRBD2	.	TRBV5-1	CASSPGLAANTGELFF	TGCGCCAGCAGCCCTGGACTAGCGGCCAACACCGGGGAGCTGTTTTTT
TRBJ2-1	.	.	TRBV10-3	CAISEFQAQFF	TGTGCCATCAGTGAGTTCCAGGCACAGTTCTTC
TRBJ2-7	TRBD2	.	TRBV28	CASSPHRGTSGSWEQYF	TGTGCCAGCAGTCCCCATCGAGGGACTAGCGGGTCTTGGGAGCAGTACTTC
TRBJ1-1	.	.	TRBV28	CASSFDGVTEAFF	TGTGCCAGCAGTTTTGATGGAGTTACTGAAGCTTTCTTT
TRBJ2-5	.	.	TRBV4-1	CASSQVTGAETQYF	TGCGCCAGCAGCCAAGTTACAGGCGCGGAAACCCAGTACTTC
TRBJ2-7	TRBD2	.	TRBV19	CASSPRGLAGGPRYEQYF	TGTGCCAGTAGTCCTCGGGGACTAGCGGGAGGTCCTCGCTACGAGCAGTACTTC
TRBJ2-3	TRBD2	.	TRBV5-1	CASSTGLAGGVDTQYF	TGCGCCAGCAGCACGGGACTAGCGGGAGGGGTGGATACGCAGTATTTT
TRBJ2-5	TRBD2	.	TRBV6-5	CASSSSREFRETQYF	TGTGCCAGCAGTTCCTCGCGGGAGTTCCGGGAGACCCAGTACTTC
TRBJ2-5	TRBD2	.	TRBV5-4	CASSLAGGQETQYF	TGTGCCAGCAGCCTAGCGGGTGGACAAGAGACCCAGTACTTC